A single sample gave rise to the 8 T cell receptor beta chains below, sequenced in a study of blood T cell repertoires in COVID-19. Using immunoSEQ multiplex PCR, the repertoire was profiled, and TCRdb retains in-frame clones only, with some absent. Among roughly 120,000 clones listed, under 90% were seen once. The sequenced sample was peripheral blood. The receptors were sampled from a woman between 55 and 75 years old with acute or convalescent COVID-19.

The chain joins TRBV5-1 to TRBJ1-2; 8 positions match TRBD1. Trimming removed 5 bases from V and 4 bases from J; junction bases left unmatched: 1. Germline V gene data show CDR1 as SGHRS and CDR2 as YFSETQ. CDR3 length: 12 residues. The CDR3 nucleotides are TGCGCCAGCAGGACAGGGGCCTATGGCTACACCTTC. Encoded protein: CASRTGAYGYTF.

The CDR3: CASSFSITYTGELFF. The CDR3 DNA reads as TGTGCCAGCAGCTTTAGCATAACGTATACCGGGGAGCTGTTTTTT. The J gene is TRBJ2-2, the V gene TRBV6-5; D gene uncertain. From germline, CDR1 is MNHEY and CDR2 SVGAGI. Trimming left V 6 bases short and J 5 bases short, with 16 bases between. The CDR3 loop spans 15 amino acids.

This chain links TRBV18 with TRBJ1-2; D unresolved. Germline CDR1 KGHSH, CDR2 LQKENI. Between the trimmed V and J ends, which lost 4 bases and 1 base, there was a span of 13 bases. The CDR3 loop spans 15 amino acids. Here the CDR3 reads CASSHNLGLNYGYTF. DNA for the CDR3: TGTGCCAGCTCACATAACCTTGGCCTTAACTATGGCTACACCTTC. The complete variable domain, with remaining parts taken from reference TRBV18 and TRBJ1-2, reads NAGVMQNPRHLVRRRGQEARLRCSPMKGHSHVYWYRQLPEEGLKFMVYLQKENIIDESGMPKERFSAEFPKEGPSILRIQQVVRGDSAAYFCASSHNLGLNYGYTFGSGTRLTVV.

This clone has only a few counts. The chain couples TRBV7-3 to TRBJ2-2; 7 positions agree with TRBD2. Germline loops: CDR1 SGHTA, CDR2 FQGTGA. The CDR3 length is 17 residues. V gave up 2 bases and J gave up 6 bases; unmatched junction bases: 12. The CDR3 coding sequence is TGTGCCAGCAGCTTATTTGGACTAGGTCATTTCTCCGGGGAGCTGTTTTTT. Translating gives CASSLFGLGHFSGELFF.

The chain has TRBV24-1 and TRBJ1-2; 11 bases fit TRBD1. After removal of 2 bases from V and 8 bases from J, the junction contained 12 bases not matched to a gene. The CDR3 consists of 17 residues. Germline CDR1 KGHDR, CDR2 SFDVKD. The CDR3 is CATSDSPPRDRGEGYTF. The CDR3 nucleotides are TGTGCCACCAGTGATTCTCCACCCCGGGACAGGGGGGAAGGCTACACCTTC.

This clone was counted a single time. The rearrangement joins TRBV25-1 to TRBJ2-1; perhaps TRBD2 as D (7 bases). The CDR3 extends over 12 amino acids. Germline values: CDR1 MGHDK, CDR2 SYGVNS. Trimming left V 7 bases short and J 7 bases short, with 11 bases between. The CDR3 here is CASTGGWNEQFF. DNA for the CDR3: TGTGCCAGCACGGGGGGCTGGAATGAGCAGTTCTTC.

The chain has TRBV12-3 or TRBV12-4 and TRBJ1-2, with D maybe TRBD1 (6 bases). This CDR3 spans 12 amino acids. V lost 5 bases and J 3 bases, leaving 7 bases between the germline ends. The CDR3 DNA sequence: TGTGCCAGCAGTGCAGGGGACTATGGCTACACCTTC. Translating gives CASSAGDYGYTF.

This clone has just one count. The genes are TRBV5-6 and TRBJ1-5; D gene ambiguous. This CDR3 comprises 18 residues. Trimming removed 1 base at V and 0 bases at J, with 17 bases between. Germline CDR1 is SGHDT and CDR2 is YYEEEE. The DNA for the CDR3 is TGTGCCAGCAGCTTGCGATGGAGGGAGCCTTATAGCAATCAGCCCCAGCATTTT. Translating it yields CASSLRWREPYSNQPQHF.